The 30 T cell receptor beta chains below all came from one sample that was sequenced in a study of cytomegalovirus exposure and HLA in healthy donors. Use of 60 Vbeta and 13 Jbeta primers characterized the PCR. Some clones are missing from TCRdb's copy, which holds only in-frame ones; the method was immunoSEQ multiplex PCR. Here the sample spans about 200,000 clones, over 75% being singletons. The specimen was PBMCs. The receptors shown here come from a girl aged 2 to 10 in good health and CMV-seronegative.

The chain uses TRBV6-1 and TRBJ1-5; D unclear. V was clipped by 5 bases and J by 5 bases, with 16 bases between them. CDR1 MNHNS and CDR2 SASEGT come from the germline V gene. The CDR3 consists of 15 residues. CDR3 DNA sequence: TGTGCCAGCAGTCCTCGAACAAGGAGGGATCAGCCCCAGCATTTT. Protein sequence: CASSPRTRRDQPQHF.

The chain combines TRBV7-9 with TRBJ2-2; D is ambiguous. The germline gives CDR1 SEHNR, CDR2 FQNEAQ (reference sequence). The CDR3 sequence is 17 residues long. The V end lost 3 bases, the J end lost 4 bases, and 18 bases lay between the germline ends. This CDR3 is CASSFPPGGLPTGELFF. CDR3 bases: TGTGCCAGCAGCTTCCCCCCCGGTGGGCTGCCCACCGGGGAGCTGTTTTTT.

The J gene is TRBJ1-2, the V gene TRBV15; D uncertain. Germline CDR1 and CDR2: LNHNV and YYDKDF (reference sequence). V gave up 6 bases and J gave up 0 bases, with 14 bases separating them. This CDR3 comprises 15 residues. The CDR3 DNA reads TGTGCCACCAGTCATGGCCCGGGTCCTAACTATGGCTACACCTTC. This gives the protein CATSHGPGPNYGYTF. The full variable domain, with the rest looked up from reference TRBV15 and TRBJ1-2, is DAMVIQNPRYQVTQFGKPVTLSCSQTLNHNVMYWYQQKSSQAPKLLFHYYDKDFNNEADTPDNFQSRRPNTSFCFLDIRSPGLGDTAMYLCATSHGPGPNYGYTFGSGTRLTVV.

This chain joins TRBV18 and TRBJ1-1; TRBD1 agrees at 7 bases. Per the germline V gene, CDR1 is KGHSH and CDR2 is LQKENI. There are 14 residues in the CDR3. Trimming at V came to 2 bases and at J to 1 base, leaving 1 base not matched to a gene. CDR3 protein: CASSPNRGNTEAFF. The CDR3 DNA is TGTGCCAGCTCACCAAACAGGGGGAACACTGAAGCTTTCTTT.

The chain is built from TRBV27 and TRBJ1-2; weak D call: TRBD1 (5 bases). CDR3 length: 16 residues. V shed 6 bases and J shed 4 bases, with 21 bases lying between them. CDR1 is MNHEY and CDR2 is SMNVEV in the germline V gene (reference sequence). CDR3 DNA: TGTGCCAGCAGCGACAGAGGCACGTACACCCTCTATGGCTACACCTTC. This sequence encodes CASSDRGTYTLYGYTF.

This clone was observed a handful of times. The genes are TRBV9 and TRBJ1-1, with D possibly TRBD1 on 6 matching bases. Germline values: CDR1 SGDLS, CDR2 YYNGEE. CDR3 size: 14 residues. Trimming left V 4 bases short and J 1 base short, with 11 bases between. The CDR3 loop reads CASSRQGQNTEAFF. CDR3 nucleotides: TGTGCCAGCAGCCGCCAGGGACAGAACACTGAAGCTTTCTTT.

The V gene is TRBV7-9, the J gene TRBJ2-1; D not resolved. The germline V gene has CDR1 SEHNR and CDR2 FQNEAQ (reference sequence). This CDR3 has 14 residues. V lost 3 bases and J 4 bases, leaving 10 bases between the germline ends. DNA of the CDR3: TGTGCCAGCAGCTTGGAGACGGTGTACAATGAGCAGTTCTTC. It is translated as CASSLETVYNEQFF.

The V call is TRBV6-6, the J call TRBJ1-5, with 10 bases aligning to TRBD1. Germline loops: CDR1 MNHNY, CDR2 SVGAGI (reference sequence). The CDR3 spans 15 residues. The V and J ends lost 7 bases and 4 bases, in that order; junction bases with no gene match: 7. CDR3 in amino acids: CASISSGQGNQPQHF. In nucleotides, the CDR3 is TGTGCCAGCATCTCCTCGGGACAGGGGAATCAGCCCCAGCATTTT.

Only a few counts were recorded for this clone. The chain has TRBV6-6 and TRBJ2-3; weak D call: TRBD2 (5 bases). Looked up from germline, CDR1 is MNHNY and CDR2 is SVGAGI (reference sequence). V shed 5 bases and J shed 0 bases, with 6 bases lying between them. The CDR3 loop spans 13 amino acids. The DNA of the CDR3 is TGTGCCAGCAGTCTAGCTAGCACAGATACGCAGTATTTT. The encoded protein is CASSLASTDTQYF.

The rearrangement links TRBV18 to TRBJ2-3; the D gene is possibly TRBD1 (6 bases). CDR1 and CDR2 from the germline V gene are KGHSH and LQKENI. Between the trimmed V and J ends, which lost 4 bases and 1 base, there was a span of 12 bases. The CDR3 covers 15 residues. CDR3 coding DNA: TGTGCCAGCTCACTCTGGACAGACCGCACAGATACGCAGTATTTT. The encoded protein is CASSLWTDRTDTQYF.

The chain joins TRBV7-8 to TRBJ1-3; D remains unclear. This CDR3 region has 17 residues. CDR1 and CDR2 from the germline V gene are SGHVS and FQNEAQ. V lost 1 base and J 0 bases, leaving 13 bases between the germline ends. CDR3 sequence: CASSLEPRLPSGNTIYF. The CDR3 DNA reads as TGTGCCAGCAGCTTAGAACCCCGGTTACCCTCTGGAAACACCATATATTTT.

The count of this clone is one. The rearrangement joins TRBV7-9 to TRBJ1-2; D remains unclear. V was shortened by 1 base and J by 4 bases, with 7 bases between the two germline ends. CDR3 length: 13 residues. Germline V gives CDR1 SEHNR, CDR2 FQNEAQ (reference sequence). CDR3 sequence reads: CASSLDSLYGYTF. The DNA for the CDR3 is TGTGCCAGCAGCTTAGACAGCCTCTATGGCTACACCTTC. Together with reference TRBV7-9 and TRBJ1-2, the CDR3 gives the full variable domain: DTGVSQNPRHKITKRGQNVTFRCDPISEHNRLYWYRQTLGQGPEFLTYFQNEAQLEKSRLLSDRFSAERPKGSFSTLEIQRTEQGDSAMYLCASSLDSLYGYTFGSGTRLTVV.

This chain connects TRBV9 to TRBJ1-2; D gene unclear. The length of the CDR3 is 14 residues. Deletions cut 3 bases from V and 2 bases from J, with 11 bases between. The germline CDR1 and CDR2 sequences are SGDLS and YYNGEE. The CDR3 DNA is TGTGCCAGCAGCGCGGGAAATTCAAACTATGGCTACACCTTC. Its protein product is CASSAGNSNYGYTF.

The V gene is TRBV2, the J gene TRBJ1-2; 8 bases map to TRBD1. The V gene end was trimmed by 7 bases and the J gene end by 5 bases; junction bases not matched to a gene: 6. The V gene's germline CDR1 is SNHLY and CDR2 FYNNEI. The CDR3 is made up of 13 amino acids. The CDR3 DNA reads as TGTGCCAGCAATCTGGACAGGGCTTATGGCTACACCTTC. Residues: CASNLDRAYGYTF.

This chain connects TRBV7-7 to TRBJ2-3; a possible D gene is TRBD1 (6 bases). The CDR3 is 15 residues long. CDR1 is SSHAT and CDR2 is FNYEAQ in the germline V gene (reference sequence). V lost 1 base and J lost 2, with 10 bases in between. DNA of the CDR3: TGTGCCAGCAGCTTAGAGGCAGGGGCCACAGATACGCAGTATTTT. Translation: CASSLEAGATDTQYF.

As to this clone: One end of the junction does not line up with germline, which may come from a read error. The chain recombines TRBV7-9 with TRBJ2-6; D perhaps matches TRBD1 (6 bases). CDR1 and CDR2 from the germline V gene are SEHNR and FQNEAQ (reference sequence). The CDR3 spans 17 residues. The CDR3 coding sequence is TGTTCCAGCAGCCTAAAGGGACAACTCTCTGGGGCCAACGTCCTGACTTTC. This sequence encodes CSSSLKGQLSGANVLTF.

The chain has TRBV5-4 and TRBJ2-1, with D tentatively TRBD2 (6 bases). The CDR3 sequence is 14 residues long. CDR1 and CDR2 from the germline V gene are SGHNT and YYREEE (reference sequence). The ends were cut back, 5 bases at V and 5 bases at J, with 14 bases in the middle. This CDR3 reads CASSGGVRNNEQFF. The CDR3 nucleotides are TGTGCCAGCAGTGGAGGGGTGCGAAACAATGAGCAGTTCTTC.

J is TRBJ1-5 and V is TRBV27; D uncertain. Germline values: CDR1 MNHEY, CDR2 SMNVEV (reference sequence). V lost 2 bases to trimming and J lost 7 bases, with 9 bases between them. The CDR3 totals 13 residues. The CDR3 sequence is CASSLIAGQPQHF. In nucleotides, the CDR3 is TGTGCCAGCAGTTTAATCGCCGGGCAGCCCCAGCATTTT.

This chain joins TRBV2 and TRBJ2-1; tentatively, D is TRBD2 (7 bases). Trimming pared 10 bases from V and 14 bases from J, leaving 30 bases between. Per germline, CDR1 SNHLY and CDR2 FYNNEI. This CDR3 comprises 15 residues. The CDR3 DNA reads TGTGCCACACTCAGCGGGGAAATGGGGGGCCGTAGGAAGTTCTTC. Its translation is CATLSGEMGGRRKFF.

This chain uses TRBV15 with TRBJ1-4, with D unclear. Trimming cost V 0 bases and J 1 base, with 9 bases left between them. The CDR3 length is 16 residues. Germline V gives CDR1 LNHNV, CDR2 YYDKDF (reference sequence). The CDR3 loop reads CATSRDPRVTNEKLFF. For the CDR3, the DNA is TGTGCCACCAGCAGAGATCCGAGAGTAACTAATGAAAAACTGTTTTTT. Full variable domain (rest looked up from reference TRBV15 and TRBJ1-4): DAMVIQNPRYQVTQFGKPVTLSCSQTLNHNVMYWYQQKSSQAPKLLFHYYDKDFNNEADTPDNFQSRRPNTSFCFLDIRSPGLGDTAMYLCATSRDPRVTNEKLFFGSGTQLSVL.

The chain carries TRBV19 and TRBJ2-3; TRBD2 is a possible D gene (6 bases). V shed 3 bases and J shed 5 bases, with 15 bases lying between them. The CDR3 runs 15 residues. Germline values: CDR1 LNHDA, CDR2 SQIVND (reference sequence). The CDR3 here is CASSIGGPMEDTQYF. CDR3 DNA: TGTGCCAGTAGTATCGGAGGGCCTATGGAAGATACGCAGTATTTT.

The V gene is TRBV14, the J gene TRBJ2-5; TRBD2 might be the D (6 bases). The CDR3 has 15 residues. The V and J ends lost 0 bases and 5 bases respectively, with 13 bases between them. Germline assignment: CDR1 SGHDN and CDR2 FVKESK. DNA of the CDR3: TGTGCCAGCAGCCAAGAGCAAGGGGCGGGGGAGACCCAGTACTTC. It encodes CASSQEQGAGETQYF.

The chain has TRBV5-1 and TRBJ2-3; 8 bases line up with TRBD1. The length of the CDR3 is 14 residues. V lost 5 bases, J lost 3 bases, and 5 bases stayed unmatched. The germline V gene has CDR1 SGHRS and CDR2 YFSETQ. The CDR3 reads CASRQGAGTDTQYF. CDR3 sequence (DNA): TGCGCCAGCAGGCAGGGGGCTGGGACAGATACGCAGTATTTT.

The V call is TRBV5-1, the J call TRBJ2-7; a possible D gene is TRBD2 (5 bases). V lost 0 bases and J lost 5, with 6 bases in between. In germline, CDR1 is SGHRS, CDR2 YFSETQ. This CDR3 comprises 12 residues. This CDR3 reads CASSLDGDEQYF. CDR3 nucleotide sequence: TGCGCCAGCAGCTTGGACGGGGACGAGCAGTACTTC. Combining the CDR3 with reference TRBV5-1 and TRBJ2-7 gives the whole variable domain KAGVTQTPRYLIKTRGQQVTLSCSPISGHRSVSWYQQTPGQGLQFLFEYFSETQRNKGNFPGRFSGRQFSNSRSEMNVSTLELGDSALYLCASSLDGDEQYFGPGTRLTVT.

V usage is TRBV7-3 and J usage is TRBJ1-1; D remains ambiguous. Deletions cut 6 bases from V and 4 bases from J, with 12 bases between. The germline V gene has CDR1 SGHTA and CDR2 FQGTGA. The CDR3 spans 13 residues. The CDR3 sequence is CASSAQFGTEAFF. CDR3 bases: TGTGCCAGCAGTGCTCAGTTTGGCACTGAAGCTTTCTTT.

With respect to this clone: This same CDR3 is encoded by further DNA sequences in the sample. The J gene is TRBJ2-5, the V gene TRBV5-5, with D possibly being TRBD2 (5 bases). The CDR3 runs to 13 residues. Germline CDR1 SGHKS, CDR2 YYEKEE (reference sequence). Trimming left V 4 bases short and J 5 bases short, with 12 bases between. CDR3 nucleotides: TGTGCCAGCAGCGCCGGGCCGGGGGAGACCCAGTACTTC. Translated: CASSAGPGETQYF.

V and J are TRBV4-1 and TRBJ1-2; possible D gene TRBD1, 6 bases. Germline-derived CDR1 and CDR2 are MGHRA and YSYEKL. CDR3 length equals 14 residues. V shed 4 bases and J shed 5 bases, with 14 bases lying between them. CDR3 region: CASSPSLRGYGYTF. The CDR3 coding sequence is TGCGCCAGCAGCCCATCCCTAAGGGGGTATGGCTACACCTTC.

This clone was found once. This chain connects TRBV27 to TRBJ1-5, with 9 bases identical to TRBD1. This CDR3 region has 16 residues. CDR1 is MNHEY, CDR2 SMNVEV, per germline (reference sequence). V shed 5 bases, J shed 7 bases, and the junction held 12 bases outside the gene matches. This CDR3 reads CASSGGQGGLGQPQHF. The CDR3 coding sequence is TGTGCCAGCAGTGGGGGACAGGGTGGTCTCGGGCAGCCCCAGCATTTT.

V gene TRBV10-3 combines with J gene TRBJ1-2; 9 bases are shared with TRBD1. Germline V CDR1 and CDR2: ENHRY, SYGVKD. J lost 3 bases, V lost 4 bases, and 6 bases had no gene match. The CDR3 spans 15 residues. This chain's CDR3 is CAISGRDRDYYGYTF. The CDR3 DNA reads TGTGCCATCAGTGGCCGGGACAGGGATTACTATGGCTACACCTTC.

V usage is TRBV7-9 and J usage is TRBJ1-2, with D maybe TRBD1 (5 bases). Trimming shortened V by 5 bases and J by 4 bases, and 17 bases separated the two germline ends. The CDR3 is 15 amino acids. CDR1 SEHNR and CDR2 FQNEAQ come from the germline V gene (reference sequence). In DNA, the CDR3 is TGTGCCAGCAGCCCGCAGGGCCTTGGCGTCTATGGCTACACCTTC. Protein sequence: CASSPQGLGVYGYTF. Looking up the rest from reference TRBV7-9 and TRBJ1-2 gives the full variable domain: DTGVSQNPRHKITKRGQNVTFRCDPISEHNRLYWYRQTLGQGPEFLTYFQNEAQLEKSRLLSDRFSAERPKGSFSTLEIQRTEQGDSAMYLCASSPQGLGVYGYTFGSGTRLTVV.